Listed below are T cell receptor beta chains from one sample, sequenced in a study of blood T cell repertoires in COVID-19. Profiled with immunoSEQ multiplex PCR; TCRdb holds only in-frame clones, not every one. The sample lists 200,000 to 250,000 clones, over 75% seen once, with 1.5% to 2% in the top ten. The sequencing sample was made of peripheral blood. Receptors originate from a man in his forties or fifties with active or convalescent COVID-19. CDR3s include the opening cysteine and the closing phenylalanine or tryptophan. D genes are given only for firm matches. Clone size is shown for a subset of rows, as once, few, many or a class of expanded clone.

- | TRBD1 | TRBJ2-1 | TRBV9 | TGTGCCAGCAGCGTAGCGTGGACAGGCAACAATGAGCAGTTCTTC | CASSVAWTGNNEQFF
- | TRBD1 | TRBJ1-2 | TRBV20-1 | TGCAGTGCTAGTAGGGACAGGGATCTCTATGGCTACACCTTC | CSASRDRDLYGYTF
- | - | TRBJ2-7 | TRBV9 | TGTGCCAGCAGCGTAGGGGGGGGCTGGGAGACCGAGAGGCACCACGAGCAGTACTTC | CASSVGGGWETERHHEQYF
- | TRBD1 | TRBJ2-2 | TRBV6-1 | TGTGCCAGCAGTGATTTTAGGACAGGGGGAATTGCCAACACCGGGGAGCTGTTTTTT | CASSDFRTGGIANTGELFF
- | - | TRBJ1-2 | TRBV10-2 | TGCGCCAGCAGTGACCTCCCCCCCTATGGCTACACCTTC | CASSDLPPYGYTF
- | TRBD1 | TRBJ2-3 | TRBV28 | TGTGCCAGCAATGAGGGGGCGATCCCAGATACGCAGTATTTT | CASNEGAIPDTQYF
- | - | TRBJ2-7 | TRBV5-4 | TGTGCCAGCAGCTTGGCAACATCGGGCGAGCAGTACTTC | CASSLATSGEQYF
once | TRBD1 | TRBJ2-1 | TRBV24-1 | TGTGCCACCAGCCACAGGGGTAACAATGAGCAGTTCTTC | CATSHRGNNEQFF
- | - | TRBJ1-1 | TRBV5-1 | TGCGCCAGCAGCTTGCCACAGCACATGAACACTGAAGCTTTCTTT | CASSLPQHMNTEAFF
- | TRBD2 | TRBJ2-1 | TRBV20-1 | TGCAGTGCTAGTAACCCGGGACTAGCGGACTACAATGAGCAGTTCTTC | CSASNPGLADYNEQFF
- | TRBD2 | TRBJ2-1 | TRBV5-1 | TGCGCCAGCAGCTTGGAGTACGGAAGCGGGAGGAACAATGAGCAGTTCTTC | CASSLEYGSGRNNEQFF
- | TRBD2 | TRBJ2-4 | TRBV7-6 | TGTGCCAGCAGCTCGGGGGGAGAGAGCATTCAGTACTTC | CASSSGGESIQYF
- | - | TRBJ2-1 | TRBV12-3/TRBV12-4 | TGTGCCAGCAGTACGATAGACAATGAGCAGTTCTTC | CASSTIDNEQFF
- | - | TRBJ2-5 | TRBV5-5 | TGTGCCAGCAGCTTTGGGGGGGGCGCCTCGGAGACCCAGTACTTC | CASSFGGGASETQYF
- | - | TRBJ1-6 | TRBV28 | TGTGCCAGCAGCGGGACGGGGGATAATTCACCCCTCCACTTT | CASSGTGDNSPLHF
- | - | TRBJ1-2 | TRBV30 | TGTGCCTGGAGTCTAGGACTTAACTATGGCTACACCTTC | CAWSLGLNYGYTF
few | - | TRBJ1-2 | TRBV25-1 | TGTGCCAGCAGTGCCTCCACGGGGGGAGATAACTATGGCTACACCTTC | CASSASTGGDNYGYTF
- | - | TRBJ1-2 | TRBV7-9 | TGTGCCAGCAGCTTAGACCAGGGGCTTCGTGGCTACACCTTC | CASSLDQGLRGYTF
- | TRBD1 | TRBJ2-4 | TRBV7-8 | TGTGCCAGCAGCCGGACAGGGGGGAACATTCAGTACTTC | CASSRTGGNIQYF
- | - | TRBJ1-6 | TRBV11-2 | TGTGCCAGCAGCTCGAGAACTTCTAGAGGCTCACCCCTCCACTTT | CASSSRTSRGSPLHF
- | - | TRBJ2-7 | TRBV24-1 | TGTGCCACCAGTGACTGTTACAGAAAGAAAGATTACGAGCAGTACTTC | CATSDCYRKKDYEQYF
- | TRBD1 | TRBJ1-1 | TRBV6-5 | TGTGCCAGCAGCACCTGGACAGGCCTGAACACTGAAGCTTTCTTT | CASSTWTGLNTEAFF
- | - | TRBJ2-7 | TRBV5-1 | TGCGCCAGCAGCTTGGATGGGGGGAAAGGGGAGGCCGAGCAGTACTTC | CASSLDGGKGEAEQYF
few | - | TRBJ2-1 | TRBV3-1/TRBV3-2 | TGTGCCAGCAGAGCTACAGGCACCCCAGGGGATGAGCAGTTCTTC | CASRATGTPGDEQFF
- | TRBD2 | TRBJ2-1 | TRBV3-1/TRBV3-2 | TGTGCCAGCAGCCGATTCGGGGCGGGAGGAGTGAATGAGCAGTTCTTC | CASSRFGAGGVNEQFF
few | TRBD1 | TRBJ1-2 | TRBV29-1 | TGCAGCGTGACAGGGGGCGGTGGCTACACCTTC | CSVTGGGGYTF
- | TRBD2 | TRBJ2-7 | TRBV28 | TGTGCCAGCAGCCCGGGCGGGAGGGTCTACGAGCAGTACTTC | CASSPGGRVYEQYF
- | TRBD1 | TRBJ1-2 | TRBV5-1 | TGCGCCAGCAGCGGGGGGACAGCCTTGACTCAGTGGGGTGGCTACACCTTC | CASSGGTALTQWGGYTF